These 9 T cell receptor beta chains originate from one sample sequenced in a study of post-analysis software for immune sequencing data. Broader study findings: Roughly five TRBV segments were significantly more frequent in patients than in controls. TRBV5-6, TRBV5-1 and TRBV20-1 were among these segments.

cDNA libraries of TCR beta carried unique molecular identifiers. From the PCR reads, TCRdb called clonotypes with MiXCR, one entry per CDR3 protein. Altogether some 890,000 distinct CDR3 sequences are present, approximately 53% being singletons, with the ten largest covering under 6%. These receptors are not linked to any known antigen. Sequencing used blood. All receptors derive from a girl between 5 and 17 years old with multiple sclerosis.

This clonotype was detected a few times. The V call is TRBV7-9, the J call TRBJ2-7; the D call may be TRBD1 or TRBD2 (5 bases each). The J call may be faulty, since TRBJ2-5 better matches the DNA end. The CDR3 is 14 amino acids. The germline V gene encodes CDR1 SEHNR and CDR2 FQNEAQ (reference sequence). The CDR3 loop reads CASSLAGVRETQYF. The CDR3 coding sequence is TGTGCCAGCAGCTTAGCGGGGGTTCGGGAGACCCAGTACTTC.

CDR3 sequence: CASSEGLAGAHTPDTQYF. CDR3 bases: TGCGCCAGCAGCGAGGGACTAGCGGGAGCCCACACTCCAGATACGCAGTATTTT. The chain combines TRBV5-1 with TRBJ2-3; 14 bases match TRBD2. There are 18 residues in the CDR3. V was pared by 4 bases and J by 4 bases, with 11 bases of the junction left unmatched. Germline CDR1 SGHRS, CDR2 YFSETQ.

This clonotype has more than one count but fewer than ten. V and J are TRBV29-1 and TRBJ2-3; D not certain. The length of the CDR3 is 13 residues. Germline V gene data show CDR1 as SQVTM and CDR2 as ANQGSEA. The germline V and J ends were trimmed by 1 base and 2 bases, with 7 bases remaining between them. CDR3 amino acids: CSVEGIVTDTQYF. The CDR3 region has the DNA TGCAGCGTTGAAGGGATCGTCACAGATACGCAGTATTTT.

This clonotype was seen only a few times. The chain employs TRBV4-1 and TRBJ2-5, with a possible D match to TRBD1 (5 bases). Trimming stripped 2 bases from V and 2 bases from J, with 12 bases between. The CDR3 totals 15 residues. The V gene's germline CDR1 is MGHRA and CDR2 YSYEKL. This chain's CDR3 is CASSQLRTSQETQYF. CDR3 nucleotides: TGCGCCAGCAGCCAACTACGGACATCGCAAGAGACCCAGTACTTC.

V and J are TRBV11-2 and TRBJ1-1, with a tentative D call TRBD1 (6 bases). The germline V gene encodes CDR1 SGHAT and CDR2 FQNNGV. The V and J ends lost 1 base and 5 bases respectively, with 14 bases between them. The CDR3 runs 15 residues. The CDR3 DNA reads as TGTGCCAGCAGCTTAGGCACGGGGGCAGGAACTGAAGCTTTCTTT. This encodes CASSLGTGAGTEAFF.

This clonotype was counted once. V and J are TRBV10-3 and TRBJ1-2, with a possible D match to TRBD1 (6 bases). Germline V CDR1 and CDR2: ENHRY, SYGVKD. V was trimmed by 10 bases and J by 5 bases, leaving 17 bases between them. The CDR3 sequence is 13 residues long. For the CDR3, the DNA is TGTGCCACAGTGGGCAGGGGAAGATATGGCTACACCTTC. Encoded protein: CATVGRGRYGYTF.

The V gene is TRBV5-1, the J gene TRBJ2-3; TRBD2 matches 7 bases. V dropped 0 bases and J dropped 2; count of bases not matched to a gene: 6. The CDR3 contains 16 residues. Germline CDR1 reads SGHRS; CDR2 reads YFSETQ. CDR3 sequence reads: CASSLGGTSVTDTQYF. CDR3 DNA: TGCGCCAGCAGCTTGGGTGGCACTAGCGTCACAGATACGCAGTATTTT.

This chain links TRBV7-2 with TRBJ2-3, with TRBD2 matching 13 bases. This CDR3 comprises 16 residues. In germline, CDR1 is SGHTA, CDR2 FQGNSA. With 5 bases clipped from V and 4 bases from J, the junction kept 6 bases outside the gene matches. The CDR3 region has the DNA TGTGCCAGCAGCAAGGGACTAGCGGGGACGGCAGATACGCAGTATTTT. This encodes CASSKGLAGTADTQYF.

The chain employs TRBV20-1 and TRBJ1-3; D is possibly TRBD1 (6 bases). Germline CDR1 DFQATT, CDR2 SNEGSKA (reference sequence). The CDR3 contains 14 residues. Trimming cost V 4 bases and J 0 bases, with 10 bases left between them. In DNA form, the CDR3 reads TGCAGTGCTAACGACAGGTACTCTGGAAACACCATATATTTT. This codes for CSANDRYSGNTIYF.